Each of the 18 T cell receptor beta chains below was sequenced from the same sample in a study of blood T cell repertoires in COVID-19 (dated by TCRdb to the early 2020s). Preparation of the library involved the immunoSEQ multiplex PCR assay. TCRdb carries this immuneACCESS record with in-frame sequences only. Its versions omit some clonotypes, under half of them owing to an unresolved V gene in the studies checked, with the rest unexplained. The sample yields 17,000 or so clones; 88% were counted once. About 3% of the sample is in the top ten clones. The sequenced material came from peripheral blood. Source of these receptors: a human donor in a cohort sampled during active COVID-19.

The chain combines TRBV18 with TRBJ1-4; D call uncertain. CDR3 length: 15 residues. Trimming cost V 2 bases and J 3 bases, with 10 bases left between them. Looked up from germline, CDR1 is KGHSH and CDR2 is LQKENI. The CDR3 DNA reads TGTGCCAGCTCACCAAACGCAGGATCTAATGAAAAACTGTTTTTT. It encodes CASSPNAGSNEKLFF.

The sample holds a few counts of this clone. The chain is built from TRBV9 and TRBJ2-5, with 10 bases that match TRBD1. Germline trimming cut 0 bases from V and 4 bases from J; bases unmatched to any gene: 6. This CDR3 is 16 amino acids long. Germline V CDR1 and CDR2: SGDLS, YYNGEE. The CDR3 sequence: CASSVATRTGGETQYF. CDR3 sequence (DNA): TGTGCCAGCAGCGTAGCTACGCGGACAGGGGGAGAGACCCAGTACTTC. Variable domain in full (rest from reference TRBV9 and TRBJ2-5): DSGVTQTPKHLITATGQRVTLRCSPRSGDLSVYWYQQSLDQGLQFLIQYYNGEERAKGNILERFSAQQFPDLHSELNLSSLELGDSALYFCASSVATRTGGETQYFGPGTRLLVL.

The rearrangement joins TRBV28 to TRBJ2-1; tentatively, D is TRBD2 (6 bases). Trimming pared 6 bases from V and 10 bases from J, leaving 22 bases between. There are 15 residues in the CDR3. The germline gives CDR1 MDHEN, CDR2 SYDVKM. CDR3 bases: TGTGCCAGCAGCGCCTCTCGACTAGAAGGCAGGGAGCAGTTCTTC. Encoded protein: CASSASRLEGREQFF.

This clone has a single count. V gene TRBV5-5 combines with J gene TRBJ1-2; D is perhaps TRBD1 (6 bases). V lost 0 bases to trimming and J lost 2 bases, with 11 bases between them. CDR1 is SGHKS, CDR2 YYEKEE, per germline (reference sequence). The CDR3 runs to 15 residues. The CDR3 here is CASSLATQGNYGYTF. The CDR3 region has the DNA TGTGCCAGCAGCTTGGCTACGCAGGGGAACTATGGCTACACCTTC. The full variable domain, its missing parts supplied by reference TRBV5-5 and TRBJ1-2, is DAGVTQSPTHLIKTRGQQVTLRCSPISGHKSVSWYQQVLGQGPQFIFQYYEKEERGRGNFPDRFSARQFPNYSSELNVNALLLGDSALYLCASSLATQGNYGYTFGSGTRLTVV.

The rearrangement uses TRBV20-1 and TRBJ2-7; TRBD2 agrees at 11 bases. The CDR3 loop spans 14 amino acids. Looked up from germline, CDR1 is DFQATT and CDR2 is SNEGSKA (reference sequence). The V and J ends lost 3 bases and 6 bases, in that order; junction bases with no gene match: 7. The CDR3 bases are TGCAGTGCTAGTCTCACTAGCGGGAGATTCGAGCAGTACTTC. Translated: CSASLTSGRFEQYF.

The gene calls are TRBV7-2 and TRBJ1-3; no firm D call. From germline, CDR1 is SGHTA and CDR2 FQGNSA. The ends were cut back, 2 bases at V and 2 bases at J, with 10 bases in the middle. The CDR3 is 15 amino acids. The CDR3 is CASSLMASAGNTIYF. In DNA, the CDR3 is TGTGCCAGCAGCTTAATGGCTTCTGCTGGAAACACCATATATTTT.

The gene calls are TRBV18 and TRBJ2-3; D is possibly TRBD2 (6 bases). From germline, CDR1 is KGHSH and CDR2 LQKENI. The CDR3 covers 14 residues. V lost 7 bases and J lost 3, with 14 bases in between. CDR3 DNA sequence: TGTGCCAGCTACGACCGGGACTCAACAGATACGCAGTATTTT. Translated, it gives CASYDRDSTDTQYF.

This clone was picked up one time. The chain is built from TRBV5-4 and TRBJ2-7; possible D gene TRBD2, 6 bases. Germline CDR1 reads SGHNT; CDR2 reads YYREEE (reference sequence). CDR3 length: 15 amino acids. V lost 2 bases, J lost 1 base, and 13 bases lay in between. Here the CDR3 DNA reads TGTGCCAGCAGCTTTAGTGGGGCGGGGTCCTACGAGCAGTACTTC. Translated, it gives CASSFSGAGSYEQYF.

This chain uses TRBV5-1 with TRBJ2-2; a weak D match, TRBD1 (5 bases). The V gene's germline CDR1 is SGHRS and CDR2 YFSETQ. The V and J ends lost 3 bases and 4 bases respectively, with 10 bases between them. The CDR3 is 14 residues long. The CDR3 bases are TGCGCCAGCAGCTCCTCAGGGATCACCGGGGAGCTGTTTTTT. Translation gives CASSSSGITGELFF.

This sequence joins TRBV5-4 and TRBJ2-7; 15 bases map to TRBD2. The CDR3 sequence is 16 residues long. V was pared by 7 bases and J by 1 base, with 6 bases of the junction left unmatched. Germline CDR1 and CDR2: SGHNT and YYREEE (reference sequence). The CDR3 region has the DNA TGTGCCAGCCAACCGGGACTAGCGGGAGGTTCCTACGAGCAGTACTTC. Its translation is CASQPGLAGGSYEQYF. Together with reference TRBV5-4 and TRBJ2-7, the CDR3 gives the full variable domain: ETGVTQSPTHLIKTRGQQVTLRCSSQSGHNTVSWYQQALGQGPQFIFQYYREEENGRGNFPPRFSGLQFPNYSSELNVNALELDDSALYLCASQPGLAGGSYEQYFGPGTRLTVT.

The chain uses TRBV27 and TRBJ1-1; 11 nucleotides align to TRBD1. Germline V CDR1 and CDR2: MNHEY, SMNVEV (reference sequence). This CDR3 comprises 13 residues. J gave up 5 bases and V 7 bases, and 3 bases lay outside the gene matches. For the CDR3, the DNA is TGTGCCAGCAAGGGACAGGGGGGGACTGAAGCTTTCTTT. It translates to CASKGQGGTEAFF.

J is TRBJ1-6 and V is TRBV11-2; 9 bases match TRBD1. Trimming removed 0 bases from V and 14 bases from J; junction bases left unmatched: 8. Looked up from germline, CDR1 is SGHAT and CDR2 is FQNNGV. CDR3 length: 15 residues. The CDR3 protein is CASSLEPGQGASLHF. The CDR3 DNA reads TGTGCCAGCAGCTTAGAGCCGGGACAGGGAGCCTCCCTCCACTTT.

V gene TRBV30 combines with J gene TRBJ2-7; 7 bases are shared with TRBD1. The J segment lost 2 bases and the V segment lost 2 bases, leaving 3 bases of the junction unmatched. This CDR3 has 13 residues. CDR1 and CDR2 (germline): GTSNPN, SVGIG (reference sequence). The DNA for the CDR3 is TGTGCCTGGAGTCCCGGGACAGCCTACGAGCAGTACTTC. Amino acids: CAWSPGTAYEQYF.

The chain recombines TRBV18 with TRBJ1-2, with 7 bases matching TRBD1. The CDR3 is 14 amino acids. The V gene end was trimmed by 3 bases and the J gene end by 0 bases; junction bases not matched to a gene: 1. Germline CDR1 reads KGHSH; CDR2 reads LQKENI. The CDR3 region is CASSPGQSNYGYTF. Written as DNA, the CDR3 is TGTGCCAGCTCACCGGGACAGTCTAACTATGGCTACACCTTC.

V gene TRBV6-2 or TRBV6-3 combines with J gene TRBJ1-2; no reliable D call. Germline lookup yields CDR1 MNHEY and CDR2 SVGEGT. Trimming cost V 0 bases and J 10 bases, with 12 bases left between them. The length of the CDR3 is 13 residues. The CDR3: CASSYSAAPIYTF. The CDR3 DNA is TGTGCCAGCAGTTACTCGGCGGCTCCAATCTACACCTTC.

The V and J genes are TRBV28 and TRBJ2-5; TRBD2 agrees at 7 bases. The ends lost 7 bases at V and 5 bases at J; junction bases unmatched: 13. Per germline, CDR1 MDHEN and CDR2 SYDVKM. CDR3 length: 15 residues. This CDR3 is CASIAQGGYFETQYF. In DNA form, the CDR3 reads TGTGCCAGCATCGCCCAGGGAGGGTATTTCGAGACCCAGTACTTC.

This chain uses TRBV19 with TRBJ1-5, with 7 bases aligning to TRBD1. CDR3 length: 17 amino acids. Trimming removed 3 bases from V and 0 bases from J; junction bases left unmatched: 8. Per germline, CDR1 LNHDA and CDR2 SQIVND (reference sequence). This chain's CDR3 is CASSMNRGRYSNQPQHF. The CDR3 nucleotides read TGTGCCAGTAGTATGAACAGGGGACGGTATAGCAATCAGCCCCAGCATTTT.

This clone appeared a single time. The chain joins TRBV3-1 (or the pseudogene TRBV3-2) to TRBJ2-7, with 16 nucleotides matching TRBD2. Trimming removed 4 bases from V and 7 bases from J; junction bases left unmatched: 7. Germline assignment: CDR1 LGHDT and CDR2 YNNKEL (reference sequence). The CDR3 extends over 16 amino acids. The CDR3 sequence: CASSPTGLAGGEEQYF. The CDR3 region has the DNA TGTGCCAGCAGCCCAACGGGACTAGCGGGAGGGGAGGAGCAGTACTTC.